These 6 T cell receptor beta chains were sequenced from one sample in a study of T cell clonality in common variable immunodeficiency. The method was immunoSEQ multiplex PCR; TCRdb's version includes in-frame clones alone and lacks a portion of them. This sample has about 42,000 clones, each found more than once. Sequences were obtained from peripheral blood mononuclear cells. The source is a person between 18 and 75 years old in good health.

This clone was picked up many times. The read halts 3 residues ahead of the CDR3 end, with the missing end drawn from the germline J gene. The V call is TRBV30, the J call TRBJ1-2; 8 bases line up with TRBD1. The CDR3 runs 15 residues. Germline V gene lookup returns CDR1 GTSNPN and CDR2 SVGIG (reference sequence). V shed 0 bases and J 1 base; nucleotides not matched to a gene: 4. CDR3 DNA (partial): TGTGCCTGGAGTGTAGGGACAGGCCATAACTATGGC. Its protein product is CAWSVGTGHNYG. The whole CDR3 protein reads CAWSVGTGHNYGYTF.

This clone occurred a few times. The CDR3 end falls 3 residues outside the read, so it is completed with the germline J gene. This chain connects TRBV18 to TRBJ2-7; 9 bases are shared with TRBD2. This CDR3 comprises 16 residues. Germline CDR1 reads KGHSH; CDR2 reads LQKENI. The J segment lost 0 bases and the V segment lost 1 base, leaving 4 bases of the junction unmatched. The CDR3 bases that were read are TGTGCCAGCTCACCACGTCTAGCGGGGCCCTCCTACGAG. Protein sequence: CASSPRLAGPSYE. The full CDR3 is CASSPRLAGPSYEQYF.

In its sample, this clone was seen many times. Coverage ceases 3 residues before the CDR3 finishes, and the germline J gene fills in the end. This sequence joins TRBV7-3 and TRBJ2-2; D not resolved. There are 14 residues in the CDR3. CDR1 SGHTA and CDR2 FQGTGA come from the germline V gene. Trimming pared 5 bases from V and 3 bases from J, leaving 10 bases between. CDR3 loop: CASSLSQDTGELFF. Incomplete CDR3 DNA: TGTGCCAGCAGCCTATCCCAAGACACCGGGGAG.

In this sample, this clone turned up many times. Read data end 3 residues before the CDR3 end; the end is taken from the germline J gene. This chain connects TRBV7-6 to TRBJ1-2; possible D gene TRBD1, 5 bases. This CDR3 comprises 13 residues. The germline V gene has CDR1 SGHVS and CDR2 FNYEAQ. V lost 0 bases to trimming and J lost 5 bases, with 7 bases between them. The covered CDR3 bases are TGTGCCAGCAGCTTAGCGGACAATTATGGC. It translates to CASSLADNYG. The CDR3, in full, reads CASSLADNYGYTF. The complete variable domain, with remaining parts taken from reference TRBV7-6 and TRBJ1-2, reads GAGVSQSPRYKVTKRGQDVALRCDPISGHVSLYWYRQALGQGPEFLTYFNYEAQQDKSGLPNDRFSAERPEGSISTLTIQRTEQRDSAMYRCASSLADNYGYTFGSGTRLTVV.

This clone appeared many times. From the germline J gene comes the end of the CDR3, since the read stops 3 residues before it. The chain employs TRBV7-6 and TRBJ1-5; TRBD1 might be the D (5 bases). Trimming pared 5 bases from V and 2 bases from J, leaving 13 bases between. The CDR3 consists of 15 residues. CDR1 and CDR2 from the germline V gene are SGHVS and FNYEAQ. The CDR3 here is CASSRSARGNQPQHF. Incomplete CDR3 DNA: TGTGCCAGCAGCCGGTCTGCCAGGGGCAATCAGCCC.

Concerning this clone: The read stops 3 residues short of the end of the CDR3; the missing end is completed from the germline J gene. The V and J genes are TRBV7-9 and TRBJ2-7; 8 bases map to TRBD1. CDR3 length: 15 amino acids. V gave up 2 bases and J gave up 2 bases; unmatched junction bases: 5. Germline assignment: CDR1 SEHNR and CDR2 FQNEAQ (reference sequence). The CDR3 spells CASSLSGQGAYEQYF. Partial CDR3 DNA: TGTGCCAGCAGCTTATCAGGACAGGGAGCCTACGAG.